This paragraph covers one TCR beta chain sequence. Its antigen is as yet unknown. Looked up from germline, CDR1 is DFQATT and CDR2 is SNEGSKA (reference sequence). Trimming removed 3 bases at V and 7 bases at J, with 9 bases between. CDR3 length equals 11 residues. This sample is part of a study of graft-versus-host responses after intestinal transplantation. Looking at the study overall: Anti-thymocyte globulin induction was given to all recipients, followed by tacrolimus and steroids for roughly 3 years.

Study-level points and caveats: Some GvH clones were seen earlier in gut or blood, suggesting intestinal origin.

Assay: immunoSEQ multiplex PCR; the TCRdb copy retains only in-frame clones and omits some. In the table there are about 89,000 clones, approximately 94% of which are singletons. Here the sequenced sample was unstimulated CD4+ T cells sorted from spleen or lymph node cells, taken before transplant. This TCR came from a human donor who was the organ donor for an intestinal transplant. The chain employs TRBV20-1 and TRBJ1-2, with a possible D match to TRBD1 (6 bases). DNA of the CDR3: TGCAGTGCTAGTAGGGACATTGGCTACACCTTC. It encodes CSASRDIGYTF.